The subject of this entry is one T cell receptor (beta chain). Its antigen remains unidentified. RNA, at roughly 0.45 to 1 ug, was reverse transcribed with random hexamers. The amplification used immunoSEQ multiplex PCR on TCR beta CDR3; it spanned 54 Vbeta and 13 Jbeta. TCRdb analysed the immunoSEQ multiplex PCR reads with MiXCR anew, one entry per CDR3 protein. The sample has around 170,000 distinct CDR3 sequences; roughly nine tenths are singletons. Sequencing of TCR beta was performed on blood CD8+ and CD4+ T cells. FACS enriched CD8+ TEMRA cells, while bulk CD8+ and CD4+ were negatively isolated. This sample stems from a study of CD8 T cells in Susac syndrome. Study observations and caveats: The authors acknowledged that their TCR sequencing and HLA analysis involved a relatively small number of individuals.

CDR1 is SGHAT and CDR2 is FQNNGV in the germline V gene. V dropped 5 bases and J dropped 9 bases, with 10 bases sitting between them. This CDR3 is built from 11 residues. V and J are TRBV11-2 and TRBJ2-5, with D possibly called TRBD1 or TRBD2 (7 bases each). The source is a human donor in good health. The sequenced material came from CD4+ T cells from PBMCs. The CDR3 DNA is TGTGCCAGCAGCCAGGGGGGGGCCCAGTACTTC. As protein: CASSQGGAQYF.